Listed here are 16 T cell receptor beta chains from one sample, sequenced in a study of CD8 T cells in Susac syndrome. RNA was extracted with the RNeasy kit, and a quantity of about 0.45 to 1 ug was reverse transcribed using random hexamers. TCRdb reprocessed the immunoSEQ multiplex PCR reads with MiXCR, giving one entry per CDR3 protein. The sample records under 250,000 distinct CDR3 sequences, roughly 93% being singletons. Sample: CD4+ T cells from PBMCs. The receptors were gathered from a human donor with Susac syndrome.

The gene calls are TRBV6-5 and TRBJ1-6, with 10 bases matching TRBD1. V lost 4 bases and J lost 7; bases outside the gene matches: 7. Germline lookup yields CDR1 MNHEY and CDR2 SVGAGI. This CDR3 region has 16 residues. The CDR3 loop is CASSLAADRGNSPLHF. The CDR3 DNA is TGTGCCAGCAGTTTAGCCGCGGACAGGGGGAATTCACCCCTCCACTTT.

This chain uses TRBV30 with TRBJ2-2; no clear D. There are 12 residues in the CDR3. The V end lost 5 bases, the J end lost 1 base, and 5 bases lay between the germline ends. CDR1 is GTSNPN, CDR2 SVGIG, per germline (reference sequence). CDR3 nucleotides: TGTGCCTGGGACATGAACACCGGGGAGCTGTTTTTT. It codes for CAWDMNTGELFF.

The V gene is TRBV6-5, the J gene TRBJ1-4; D unresolved. Looked up from germline, CDR1 is MNHEY and CDR2 is SVGAGI. With 4 bases removed from V and 8 bases from J, the gap between germline ends came to 11 bases. The CDR3 covers 13 residues. Here the CDR3 DNA reads TGTGCCAGCAGTTTAGGCCTAGGGGAAAAACTGTTTTTT. The encoded protein is CASSLGLGEKLFF.

Only one count was recorded for this clonotype. The V gene is TRBV20-1, the J gene TRBJ1-5; D is unresolved. The CDR3 is 11 amino acids. V was pared by 4 bases and J by 13 bases, with 14 bases between. CDR1 and CDR2 (germline): DFQATT, SNEGSKA (reference sequence). DNA for the CDR3: TGCAGTGCTAAAAGCGGGGTCTCACAGCATTTT. As protein: CSAKSGVSQHF.

This chain joins TRBV9 and TRBJ1-1, with D possibly matching TRBD1 (6 bases). This CDR3 region has 13 residues. CDR1 is SGDLS and CDR2 is YYNGEE in the germline V gene. V lost 4 bases and J lost 6, with 13 bases in between. As DNA, the CDR3 is TGTGCCAGCAGCCCGCAGGGGAGGTCTGAAGCTTTCTTT. It yields the protein CASSPQGRSEAFF.

The chain links TRBV24-1 to TRBJ1-2; D is undetermined. The V end was cut by 3 bases, the J end by 2 bases, with 3 bases between. The CDR3 totals 12 residues. In germline, CDR1 is KGHDR, CDR2 SFDVKD. CDR3 nucleotide sequence: TGTGCCACCAGTGATCGAAACTATGGCTACACCTTC. This codes for CATSDRNYGYTF.

The rearrangement uses TRBV20-1 and TRBJ1-2; 8 nucleotides match TRBD1. V lost 0 bases and J lost 7; bases outside the gene matches: 10. Germline V gene data show CDR1 as DFQATT and CDR2 as SNEGSKA (reference sequence). This CDR3 region has 15 residues. CDR3 protein: CSARDRQGLEGGYTF. In DNA form, the CDR3 reads TGCAGTGCTAGAGATCGACAGGGGCTCGAGGGTGGCTACACCTTC.

The chain carries TRBV3-1 and TRBJ2-5; D is unclear. Trimming took 4 bases from V and 5 from J, leaving 8 bases between them. In germline, CDR1 is LGHDT, CDR2 YNNKEL (reference sequence). The CDR3 consists of 12 residues. The DNA for the CDR3 is TGTGCCAGCAGCCCTTCAGAGGAGACCCAGTACTTC. Translated, it gives CASSPSEETQYF.

This chain joins TRBV30 and TRBJ2-5; 14 bases are a match to TRBD2. The ends lost 1 base at V and 5 bases at J; junction bases unmatched: 0. The CDR3 is 14 residues long. From germline, CDR1 is GTSNPN and CDR2 SVGIG (reference sequence). DNA for the CDR3: TGTGCCTGGAGTGGACTAGCGGGGGGGGAGACCCAGTACTTC. It is translated as CAWSGLAGGETQYF. Full variable domain (missing parts from reference TRBV30 and TRBJ2-5): SQTIHQWPATLVQPVGSPLSLECTVEGTSNPNLYWYRQAAGRGLQLLFYSVGIGQISSEVPQNLSASRPQDRQFILSSKKLLLSDSGFYLCAWSGLAGGETQYFGPGTRLLVL.

The chain recombines TRBV12-3 or TRBV12-4 with TRBJ1-2; D might be TRBD1 (5 bases). V gave up 0 bases and J gave up 8 bases, with 10 bases separating them. This CDR3 region has 13 residues. CDR3 sequence: CASSLATGGGYTF. The CDR3 coding sequence is TGTGCCAGCAGTTTAGCGACTGGGGGGGGCTACACCTTC.

The rearrangement joins TRBV24-1 to TRBJ1-5; tentatively, D is TRBD1 (6 bases). V was shortened by 8 bases and J by 0 bases, with 16 bases between the two germline ends. CDR1 and CDR2 from the germline V gene are KGHDR and SFDVKD. The CDR3 extends over 16 amino acids. DNA for the CDR3: TGTGCCACCACGGGACACAACCCCATTAGCAATCAGCCCCAGCATTTT. The encoded protein is CATTGHNPISNQPQHF.

This clonotype has a single count. The chain has TRBV4-1 and TRBJ2-7; 9 bases align to TRBD1. Germline V lookup: CDR1 MGHRA, CDR2 YSYEKL. Trimming at V came to 3 bases and at J to 2 bases, leaving 8 bases not matched to a gene. The CDR3 extends over 16 amino acids. The CDR3, as DNA: TGCGCCAGCAGCCATCTCGCGAGACAGGGGGCCTACGAGCAGTACTTC. Residues: CASSHLARQGAYEQYF.

A few counts support this clonotype. The V gene is TRBV7-2, the J gene TRBJ2-3; D might be TRBD2 (7 bases). Trimming removed 5 bases from V and 3 bases from J, with 12 bases in between. This CDR3 comprises 14 residues. In germline, CDR1 is SGHTA, CDR2 FQGNSA. DNA of the CDR3: TGTGCCAGCAGCCGAGGGGGGGCGACAGATACGCAGTATTTT. Protein: CASSRGGATDTQYF.

The chain couples TRBV14 to TRBJ1-2, with D possibly being TRBD1 (5 bases). Germline CDR1 and CDR2: SGHDN and FVKESK. Trimming left V 0 bases short and J 11 bases short, with 13 bases between. The CDR3 has 13 amino acids. The CDR3 coding sequence is TGTGCCAGCAGCCAAGATCGCCGGGGGTGGTACACCTTC. It specifies CASSQDRRGWYTF.

This clonotype was seen a single time. This sequence joins TRBV5-1 and TRBJ1-6, with D possibly TRBD1 on 5 matching bases. CDR3 size: 14 residues. Germline V lookup: CDR1 SGHRS, CDR2 YFSETQ. Trimming took off 0 bases at V and 5 bases at J, with 6 bases between the two ends. As DNA, the CDR3 is TGCGCCAGCAGCTTGGACAGGAATAATTCACCCCTCCACTTT. It specifies CASSLDRNNSPLHF.

This chain uses TRBV15 with TRBJ1-6, with D possibly TRBD1 on 6 matching bases. V was pared by 7 bases and J by 7 bases, with 14 bases between. The CDR3 length is 14 residues. Germline CDR1 is LNHNV and CDR2 is YYDKDF (reference sequence). The CDR3 loop reads CATTRDTSNSPLHF. The CDR3 DNA reads as TGTGCCACCACTCGGGACACCTCAAATTCACCCCTCCACTTT.